These T cell receptor beta chains were read from a single sample in a study of blood T cell repertoires in COVID-19. TCRdb keeps only in-frame clones here, not all; method: immunoSEQ multiplex PCR. The sample shows around 94,000 clones, around 90% of them seen only once. The sample taken for sequencing was peripheral blood. The receptors were gathered from a woman aged 45-65 years with COVID-19, enrolled during active disease. CDR3s include the opening cysteine and the closing phenylalanine or tryptophan. The D gene is left open where the match is weak. Expanded clones are given a class, and other clones once, few, many or no size at all.

clone size | J gene | V gene | D gene | CDR3 protein | CDR3 DNA
. | TRBJ2-7 | TRBV10-1 | TRBD1 | CASQTRQGPYEQYF | TGCGCCAGCCAGACCCGACAGGGTCCCTACGAGCAGTACTTC
. | TRBJ2-5 | TRBV10-3 | . | CAISESRETQYF | TGTGCCATCAGTGAGTCGAGGGAGACCCAGTACTTC
. | TRBJ2-7 | TRBV13 | . | CASSLAGGAHEQYF | TGTGCCAGCAGCTTAGCCGGAGGGGCCCACGAGCAGTACTTC
once | TRBJ1-4 | TRBV9 | TRBD1 | CASSVGLGQSFGTNEKLFF | TGTGCCAGCAGCGTAGGGCTGGGACAGTCTTTCGGAACTAATGAAAAACTGTTTTTT
. | TRBJ1-3 | TRBV15 | . | CATSRDSQGNTIYF | TGTGCCACCAGCAGAGATTCCCAGGGAAACACCATATATTTT
few | TRBJ1-2 | TRBV7-9 | TRBD1 | CASSTGTVGVSGYTF | TGTGCCAGCAGCACCGGGACAGTTGGTGTCAGTGGCTACACCTTC
. | TRBJ1-1 | TRBV3-1/TRBV3-2 | . | CASSQGQENTEAFF | TGTGCCAGCAGCCAAGGACAGGAGAACACTGAAGCTTTCTTT
. | TRBJ1-2 | TRBV3-1/TRBV3-2 | . | CASSPSGRGLSYGYTF | TGTGCCAGCAGCCCTTCTGGTAGGGGCTTATCCTATGGCTACACCTTC
few | TRBJ2-5 | TRBV3-1/TRBV3-2 | . | CASSPEVGFQETQYF | TGTGCCAGCAGCCCCGAGGTGGGTTTCCAAGAGACCCAGTACTTC
. | TRBJ2-1 | TRBV5-1 | . | CASSLVSNEQFF | TGCGCCAGCAGCTTGGTGTCGAATGAGCAGTTCTTC
. | TRBJ2-7 | TRBV13 | TRBD1 | CASSLGTGGHEQYF | TGTGCCAGCAGCTTAGGGACAGGGGGTCACGAGCAGTACTTC
. | TRBJ2-5 | TRBV25-1 | . | CASSDSVNQETQYF | TGTGCCAGCAGTGATTCGGTGAACCAAGAGACCCAGTACTTC
. | TRBJ2-5 | TRBV7-2 | TRBD2 | CASSLIGTSGETQYF | TGTGCCAGCAGCTTAATCGGGACTAGCGGAGAGACCCAGTACTTC
. | TRBJ2-7 | TRBV5-1 | . | CASRQAANLIEQYF | TGCGCCAGCAGGCAGGCCGCTAACCTAATAGAGCAGTACTTC
. | TRBJ2-7 | TRBV7-2 | TRBD1 | CASRPGQGVLEQYF | TGTGCCAGCAGGCCGGGACAGGGTGTACTCGAGCAGTACTTC
. | TRBJ2-7 | TRBV15 | TRBD1 | CATSRELGQGVREQYF | TGTGCCACCAGCAGAGAATTGGGACAGGGAGTGCGCGAGCAGTACTTC
. | TRBJ2-3 | TRBV11-1 | . | CASSLAGGRSTDTQYF | TGTGCCAGCAGCTTAGCGGGGGGGCGATCAACAGATACGCAGTATTTT
. | TRBJ1-1 | TRBV3-1/TRBV3-2 | . | CASSARTDTEAFF | TGTGCCAGCAGCGCCCGGACAGACACTGAAGCTTTCTTT